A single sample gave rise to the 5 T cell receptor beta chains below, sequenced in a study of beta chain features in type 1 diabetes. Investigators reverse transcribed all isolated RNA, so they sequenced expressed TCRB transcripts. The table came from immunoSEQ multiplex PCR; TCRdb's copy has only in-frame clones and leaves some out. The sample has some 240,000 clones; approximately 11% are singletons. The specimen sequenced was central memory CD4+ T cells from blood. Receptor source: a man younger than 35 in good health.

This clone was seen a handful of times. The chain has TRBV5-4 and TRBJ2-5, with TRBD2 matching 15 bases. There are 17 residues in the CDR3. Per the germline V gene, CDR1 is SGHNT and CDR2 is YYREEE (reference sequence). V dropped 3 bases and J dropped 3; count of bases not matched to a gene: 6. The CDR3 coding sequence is TGTGCCAGCAGCTGGGGACTAGCGGGAGGCGAGGAAGAGACCCAGTACTTC. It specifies CASSWGLAGGEEETQYF.

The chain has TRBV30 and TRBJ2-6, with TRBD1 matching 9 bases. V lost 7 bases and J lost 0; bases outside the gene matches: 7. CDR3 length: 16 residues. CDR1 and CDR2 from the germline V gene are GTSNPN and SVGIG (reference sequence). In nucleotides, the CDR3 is TGTGCCTCAGTGCGGGACAGGGCCTCTGGGGCCAACGTCCTGACTTTC. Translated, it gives CASVRDRASGANVLTF.

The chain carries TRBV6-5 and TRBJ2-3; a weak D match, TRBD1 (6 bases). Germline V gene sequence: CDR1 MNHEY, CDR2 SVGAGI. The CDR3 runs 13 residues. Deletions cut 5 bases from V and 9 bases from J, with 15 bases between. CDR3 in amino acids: CASSGRGTGTQYF. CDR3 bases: TGTGCCAGCAGTGGTAGGGGTACAGGGACGCAGTATTTT.

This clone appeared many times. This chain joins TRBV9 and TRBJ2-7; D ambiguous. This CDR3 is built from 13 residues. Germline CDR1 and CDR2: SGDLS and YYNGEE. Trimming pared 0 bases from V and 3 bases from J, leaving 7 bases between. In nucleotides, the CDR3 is TGTGCCAGCAGCGTAGGAGCTGGCTACGAGCAGTACTTC. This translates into CASSVGAGYEQYF.

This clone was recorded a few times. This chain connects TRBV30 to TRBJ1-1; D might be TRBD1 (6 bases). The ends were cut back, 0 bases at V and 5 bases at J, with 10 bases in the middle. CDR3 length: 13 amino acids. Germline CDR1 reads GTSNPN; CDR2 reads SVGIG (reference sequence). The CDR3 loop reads CAWSVSQGTEAFF. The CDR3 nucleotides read TGTGCCTGGAGTGTCTCACAGGGAACTGAAGCTTTCTTT.